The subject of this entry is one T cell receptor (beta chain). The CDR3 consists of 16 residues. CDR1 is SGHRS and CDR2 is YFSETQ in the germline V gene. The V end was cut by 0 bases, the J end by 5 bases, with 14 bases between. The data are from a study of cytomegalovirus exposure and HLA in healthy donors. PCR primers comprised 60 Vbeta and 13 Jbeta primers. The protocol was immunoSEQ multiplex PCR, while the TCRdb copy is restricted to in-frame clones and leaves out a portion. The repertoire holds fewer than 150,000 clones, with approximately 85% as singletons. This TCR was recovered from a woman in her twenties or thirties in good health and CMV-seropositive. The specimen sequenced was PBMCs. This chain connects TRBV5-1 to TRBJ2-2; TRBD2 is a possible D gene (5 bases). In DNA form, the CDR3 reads TGCGCCAGCAGCTTGGCCGGGTCACCGGGGACCGGGGAGCTGTTTTTT. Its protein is CASSLAGSPGTGELFF.